These 15 T cell receptor beta chains share one sample of origin, sequenced in a study of blood T cell repertoires in COVID-19. Data came from immunoSEQ multiplex PCR; TCRdb stores just in-frame clones and leaves some out. This sample has fewer than 500,000 clones; 85% to 90% occur once, and the top ten carry about 4.3%. The specimen sequenced was peripheral blood. These receptors all come from a young woman with acute or convalescent COVID-19.

This chain links TRBV6-4 with TRBJ1-2; 11 bases are shared with TRBD1. Trimming removed 4 bases from V and 3 bases from J; junction bases left unmatched: 13. The CDR3 runs to 18 residues. Germline CDR1 MRHNA, CDR2 SNTAGT. DNA of the CDR3: TGTGCCAGCAGTGGCCCCCGGGACAGGGGGTTTAGTGACTATGGCTACACCTTC. This encodes CASSGPRDRGFSDYGYTF.

The chain carries TRBV6-5 and TRBJ2-1; D remains unclear. V dropped 2 bases and J dropped 2 bases, with 10 bases sitting between them. The germline V gene has CDR1 MNHEY and CDR2 SVGAGI. The CDR3 length is 15 residues. The CDR3: CASSYSGRTYNEQFF. The CDR3 DNA follows: TGTGCCAGCAGTTACAGTGGGCGAACCTACAATGAGCAGTTCTTC.

Points on this clone: The same CDR3 arises from other DNA sequences in this sample as well. The chain uses TRBV27 and TRBJ1-5, with D possibly being TRBD1 (6 bases). The CDR3 covers 14 residues. Trimming shortened V by 2 bases and J by 4 bases, and 9 bases separated the two germline ends. Germline lookup yields CDR1 MNHEY and CDR2 SMNVEV (reference sequence). The CDR3 nucleotides are TGTGCCAGCAGTTTACGGCAGGGGAATCAGCCCCAGCATTTT. The encoded protein is CASSLRQGNQPQHF.

The chain carries TRBV29-1 and TRBJ1-1; tentatively, D is TRBD1 (5 bases). The CDR3 totals 13 residues. The V gene lost 4 bases and the J gene lost 5 bases, with 14 bases spanning the gap. Germline CDR1 and CDR2: SQVTM and ANQGSEA. The CDR3 sequence is CSVATPGETEAFF. As DNA, the CDR3 is TGCAGCGTTGCTACTCCGGGGGAGACTGAAGCTTTCTTT.

The rearrangement uses TRBV28 and TRBJ2-3; 7 bases are a match to TRBD2. CDR3 length: 13 residues. V was pared by 6 bases and J by 0 bases, with 0 bases of the junction left unmatched. Germline V gene data show CDR1 as MDHEN and CDR2 as SYDVKM. The CDR3 DNA reads as TGTGCCAGCAGAGCGGGGAGCACAGATACGCAGTATTTT. Translating it yields CASRAGSTDTQYF.

The CDR3: CASSLAGPSTDTQYF. Here the CDR3 DNA reads TGTGCCAGCAGTTTAGCGGGGCCTAGCACAGATACGCAGTATTTT. The chain uses TRBV28 and TRBJ2-3; tentative D call: TRBD2 (6 bases). CDR1 and CDR2 (germline): MDHEN, SYDVKM. The CDR3 has 15 residues. V was trimmed by 2 bases and J by 0 bases, leaving 9 bases between them. The full variable domain, rest sourced from reference TRBV28 and TRBJ2-3, is DVKVTQSSRYLVKRTGEKVFLECVQDMDHENMFWYRQDPGLGLRLIYFSYDVKMKEKGDIPEGYSVSREKKERFSLILESASTNQTSMYLCASSLAGPSTDTQYFGPGTRLTVL.

The rearrangement joins TRBV6-5 to TRBJ1-3, with D possibly TRBD1 on 6 matching bases. The V end lost 5 bases, the J end lost 4 bases, and 9 bases lay between the germline ends. The germline gives CDR1 MNHEY, CDR2 SVGAGI. This CDR3 contains 13 residues. CDR3 sequence: CASSPTGGNTIYF. The CDR3 DNA follows: TGTGCCAGCAGTCCTACAGGGGGAAACACCATATATTTT.

The chain carries TRBV5-1 and TRBJ2-1; D uncertain. This CDR3 region has 17 residues. Between the trimmed V and J ends, which lost 4 bases and 6 bases, there was a span of 23 bases. Per the germline V gene, CDR1 is SGHRS and CDR2 is YFSETQ. For the CDR3, the DNA is TGCGCCAGCAGCCTACGACAACTCAATACCCCGATCAATGAGCAGTTCTTC. It specifies CASSLRQLNTPINEQFF.

This clone was observed a single time. CDR3 coding DNA: TGTGCCAGCAGCCAAGGTATGGCAGGGGGTACCTACGAGCAGTACTTC. It encodes CASSQGMAGGTYEQYF. The chain links TRBV14 to TRBJ2-7; 7 positions agree with TRBD1. CDR3 size: 16 residues. Trimming removed 1 base from V and 2 bases from J; junction bases left unmatched: 8. In germline, CDR1 is SGHDN, CDR2 FVKESK. Looking up the rest from reference TRBV14 and TRBJ2-7 gives the full variable domain: EAGVTQFPSHSVIEKGQTVTLRCDPISGHDNLYWYRRVMGKEIKFLLHFVKESKQDESGMPNNRFLAERTGGTYSTLKVQPAELEDSGVYFCASSQGMAGGTYEQYFGPGTRLTVT.

This clone has a handful of counts. The chain employs TRBV30 and TRBJ1-3; D is undetermined. Deletions cut 0 bases from V and 0 bases from J, with 9 bases between. The V gene's germline CDR1 is GTSNPN and CDR2 SVGIG (reference sequence). The CDR3 has 15 residues. This CDR3 is CAWSVTAYSGNTIYF. CDR3 nucleotide sequence: TGTGCCTGGAGTGTGACTGCATACTCTGGAAACACCATATATTTT.

The chain combines TRBV5-4 with TRBJ2-3, with a weak D call TRBD2 (7 bases). The CDR3 extends over 15 amino acids. Germline V gene lookup returns CDR1 SGHNT and CDR2 YYREEE (reference sequence). Trimming removed 0 bases at V and 10 bases at J, with 18 bases between. The CDR3 nucleotides are TGTGCCAGCAGCTTGGCGGGGGGCTGGGGTACGGCGCAGTATTTT. Amino acids: CASSLAGGWGTAQYF. The full variable domain, completed using reference TRBV5-4 and TRBJ2-3, is ETGVTQSPTHLIKTRGQQVTLRCSSQSGHNTVSWYQQALGQGPQFIFQYYREEENGRGNFPPRFSGLQFPNYSSELNVNALELDDSALYLCASSLAGGWGTAQYFGPGTRLTVL.

The chain carries TRBV27 and TRBJ2-5; 9 positions match TRBD2. Germline V gives CDR1 MNHEY, CDR2 SMNVEV (reference sequence). Unmatched junction bases numbered 15, after V lost 2 bases and J lost 5 bases. The CDR3 is 18 residues long. The CDR3 DNA sequence: TGTGCCAGCAGTTTAAAGGGTTTGCGGGGGGGTGGATCGGAGACCCAGTACTTC. Amino acids: CASSLKGLRGGGSETQYF.

This clone was counted a single time. The chain uses TRBV10-2 and TRBJ1-1, with TRBD1 matching over 8 bases. Germline trimming cut 10 bases from V and 4 bases from J; bases unmatched to any gene: 5. Germline V CDR1 and CDR2: WSHSY, SAAADI. The CDR3 runs to 12 residues. CDR3 amino acids: CAIGQGPTEAFF. In DNA, the CDR3 is TGCGCCATCGGACAGGGACCCACTGAAGCTTTCTTT.

This chain's CDR3 is CASSLVGDMGQPQHF. Here the CDR3 DNA reads TGCGCCAGCAGCTTGGTAGGGGATATGGGGCAGCCCCAGCATTTT. The J gene is TRBJ1-5, the V gene TRBV5-1; D possibly corresponds to TRBD1 (5 bases). Germline V lookup: CDR1 SGHRS, CDR2 YFSETQ. The CDR3 has 15 residues. The V end lost 0 bases, the J end lost 7 bases, and 14 bases lay between the germline ends.

The rearrangement joins TRBV6-4 to TRBJ2-2; D may be TRBD1 (6 bases). CDR1 and CDR2 from the germline V gene are MRHNA and SNTAGT. Trimming pared 7 bases from V and 2 bases from J, leaving 14 bases between. This CDR3 spans 15 amino acids. CDR3 sequence reads: CASKRSGQNTGELFF. In DNA form, the CDR3 reads TGTGCCAGCAAAAGGTCGGGACAAAACACCGGGGAGCTGTTTTTT.